This T cell receptor (beta chain) came from a study of T cell responses to AZD1222 COVID-19 vaccine. Measured with immunoSEQ multiplex PCR; TCRdb has only the in-frame clones, and not every one. Of more than 85,000 clones listed, less than 90% were seen once; the top ten hold 1.5% to 2%. Germline-derived CDR1 and CDR2 are KGHSH and LQKENI. Between the trimmed V and J ends, which lost 1 base and 2 bases, there was a span of 11 bases. The CDR3 runs 15 residues. The V and J genes are TRBV18 and TRBJ1-2, with D uncertain. This sequence originates from an adult in good health. The input for sequencing was peripheral blood, taken on day 0 of AZD1222 vaccination. CDR3 region: CASSPLKEGNYGYTF. The DNA for the CDR3 is TGTGCCAGCTCACCACTGAAAGAAGGGAACTATGGCTACACCTTC.